This T cell receptor (beta chain) was found in a study of response to subunit inactivated influenza vaccine. Points from the study as a whole: After each seasonal influenza vaccination, few new T cells are recruited, the authors suggested.

This CDR3 has 14 residues. CDR1 and CDR2 (germline): KGHDR, SFDVKD. V shed 5 bases and J shed 2 bases, with 10 bases lying between them. This clonotype occurred a few times. Antigen specificity is unknown. TCRdb used MiXCR to reprocess the RT-PCR reads, holding one entry per CDR3 protein. This sample yields about 830,000 distinct CDR3 sequences, of which approximately 18% are seen a single time; roughly 10% belongs to the top ten. V usage is TRBV24-1 and J usage is TRBJ2-3; D ambiguous. Specimen: PBMCs from blood, collected more than 4 days after vaccination. This clonotype was obtained from a man aged 50 to 60 who received an inactivated influenza vaccine. DNA of the CDR3: TGTGCCACCAGTGGGAATCTCTTCACAGATACGCAGTATTTT. Translating it yields CATSGNLFTDTQYF.